A selection of T cell receptor beta chains follows, all from one sample in a study of post-analysis software for immune sequencing data. Using its own MiXCR run on the PCR reads, TCRdb lists one record per CDR3 protein. The repertoire holds 350,000 to 500,000 distinct CDR3 sequences, about 40% seen once, with less than 8% in the top ten. The sample comprised blood. The source of these receptors is a girl aged 2-10 years with multiple sclerosis. Each CDR3 is given with its conserved first and last residue. Some rows have no size entry. The others give once, few or many, or a class for an expanded clone.

v_gene	j_gene	abundance	CDR3aa
TRBV20-1	TRBJ2-1	few	CSAGGTGLYNEQFF
TRBV29-1	TRBJ1-2	few	CSVGDGSYGYTF
TRBV7-2	NA	NA	CASSLRAGLGSYEQYF
TRBV6-2/TRBV6-3	TRBJ1-2	few	CASTLHQTGYQRNYGYTF
TRBV3-1	TRBJ2-5	NA	CASSQGRKGQSSYF
TRBV20-1	TRBJ2-1	few	CSARDEQGYYNEQFF
TRBV6-1	TRBJ2-7	NA	CASSEAGVTYEQYF
TRBV6-5	TRBJ2-1	NA	CASSYEPGPPSYNEQFF
TRBV7-2	TRBJ2-1	few	CASTYSGTTYYNEQFF
TRBV20-1	TRBJ2-3	NA	CSARVIRWADTQYF
TRBV28	TRBJ2-2	NA	CASREDWNTGELFF
TRBV7-9	NA	NA	CASSGIRQGALNEQYF
TRBV25-1	TRBJ2-5	once	CASLIPGEETQYF
TRBV20-1	TRBJ2-7	few	CSADRGTPYEQYF
TRBV29-1	NA	NA	CSVVALAGNIQYF
TRBV11-1	TRBJ2-1	NA	CVSSSRSGSDEQFF
TRBV21-1	TRBJ2-1	NA	CASSKVGEGYNEQFF
TRBV12-3/TRBV12-4	TRBJ2-3	NA	CASTKSGVRDTQYF
TRBV7-2	TRBJ2-5	NA	CASSLFSGAQETQYF
TRBV7-9	TRBJ2-4	once	CASSLYEGPAPKNIQYF
TRBV19	TRBJ2-1	few	CASMGQGHNEQFF
TRBV7-8	TRBJ2-1	NA	CASSLYPAESSYNEQFF
TRBV5-5	TRBJ2-5	NA	CASSLVSGAWETQYF
TRBV7-9	TRBJ2-3	few	CASSLIQGSSDTQYF
TRBV5-1	NA	NA	CASSLAPGLAPYEQYF
TRBV29-1	TRBJ1-4	NA	CSVQPDGWKEKLFF
TRBV28	TRBJ2-3	few	CASSSPGQGRPDTQYF
TRBV7-9	TRBJ2-7	many	CASSSRGAASSYEQYF
TRBV24-1	TRBJ2-7	NA	CATSDQGYEQYF
TRBV5-1	TRBJ2-1	NA	CASSLDGTSGNNEQFF
TRBV7-9	TRBJ1-2	few	CASSLSLDRFGYTF
TRBV2	TRBJ1-6	few	CASSEYWSSYNSPLHF
TRBV7-9	TRBJ2-7	NA	CASSFFGRGYEQYF
TRBV12-3/TRBV12-4	TRBJ1-1	NA	CASSLRRGSDTEAFF
TRBV13	TRBJ1-1	NA	CASSRRQGVNEAFF
TRBV12-3/TRBV12-4	TRBJ2-3	few	CASRPLWGRDATDTQYF
TRBV10-3	TRBJ2-5	NA	CAISDFRGLETQYF
TRBV7-6	TRBJ1-2	NA	CASSPETGGPYGYTF
TRBV7-3	TRBJ2-1	NA	CASSLTQDEQFF
TRBV4-1	TRBJ2-3	NA	CASSQGLPGDTQYF
TRBV11-2	TRBJ2-1	NA	CASSGPGLAAVNEQFF
TRBV10-3	TRBJ1-5	few	CAISEGASGQPQHF
TRBV5-8	TRBJ2-7	NA	CASSERGYTDYEQYF
TRBV27	TRBJ2-5	NA	CASSPYWQETQYF
TRBV12-3/TRBV12-4	TRBJ2-7	many	CASSLAQDGSYEQYF
TRBV20-1	TRBJ2-3	NA	CSAREGFTDTQYF
TRBV7-2	TRBJ1-4	NA	CASSRGTTRGEKLFF